These T cell receptor beta chains were read from a single sample in a study of T-cell memory formation after mild COVID-19. A single record per CDR3 protein comes from TCRdb applying MiXCR to the 5' RACE reads. The sample has about 540,000 distinct CDR3 sequences, over 20% seen once. The specimen sequenced was PBMCs or a T cell subset sorted from them (not recorded which). The origin of the receptors is an adult woman who had mild COVID-19 (a few samples of this study predate the infection). Cell type and time point are not known. The CDR3 runs from the conserved cysteine through the conserved F or W. D genes are given only for firm matches. Size is stated for part of the rows, as once, few or many counts, or as a class when the clone is expanded.

d_gene	v_gene	j_gene	abundance	CDR3nt	CDR3aa
TRBD1	TRBV20-1	TRBJ2-1	few	TGCAGTGCTAGGTTTCAGGGGGTTGAGCAGTTCTTC	CSARFQGVEQFF
NA	TRBV7-3	TRBJ1-2	few	TGTGCCAGCAGCTTTCAGGGCTACTATGGCTACACCTTC	CASSFQGYYGYTF
NA	TRBV5-6	TRBJ2-2	few	TGTGCCAGCAGCTCCAGGGGGAACACCGGGGAGCTGTTTTTT	CASSSRGNTGELFF
TRBD1	TRBV20-1	TRBJ1-1	NA	TGCAGTGCTAGAGGATGGGGCAGGGGGGGGAACACTGAAGCTTTCTTT	CSARGWGRGGNTEAFF
NA	TRBV25-1	TRBJ1-2	NA	TGTGCCAGCAGTGAACCCCGAGTCAGAGATGGCTACACCTTC	CASSEPRVRDGYTF
TRBD2	TRBV30	TRBJ2-7	NA	TGTGCCTGGAGTGGGTCCAGCGGGGGGGACGAGCAGTACTTC	CAWSGSSGGDEQYF
NA	TRBV12-3/TRBV12-4	TRBJ2-3	NA	TGTGCCAGCAGTTTGGCAGGGTGGGACACAGATACGCAGTATTTT	CASSLAGWDTDTQYF
TRBD1	TRBV7-2	TRBJ2-7	many	TGTGCCAGCAGTTCGACAGGGCCCGGATACGAGCAGTACTTC	CASSSTGPGYEQYF
TRBD1	TRBV29-1	TRBJ1-1	NA	TGCAGCGTTGTAGGACAGGGGTTGAGCACTGAAGCTTTCTTT	CSVVGQGLSTEAFF
TRBD1	TRBV7-2	TRBJ2-4	NA	TGTGCCAGCAGCTTAAACGGACAGGGTGGCATTCAGTACTTC	CASSLNGQGGIQYF
TRBD2	TRBV5-1	TRBJ2-1	NA	TGCGCCAGCAGCTTGGCCTCTAGCGGGGGAAGTCCCTACAATGAGCAGTTCTTC	CASSLASSGGSPYNEQFF
NA	TRBV18	TRBJ1-3	NA	TGTGCCAGCTCACCCGTCCCGGGGACAACCTCTGGAAACACCATATATTTT	CASSPVPGTTSGNTIYF
NA	TRBV5-1	TRBJ1-2	NA	TGCGCCAGCAGCTTGTCGGCGGGAAGAAAGGGTGGCTACACCTTC	CASSLSAGRKGGYTF
NA	TRBV30	TRBJ2-7	NA	TGTGCCTGGAGTGTAAACAAGCCCTACGAGCAGTACTTC	CAWSVNKPYEQYF